The next 6 T cell receptor beta chains were all read from a single sample in a study of PD-L1 blockade in urothelial cancer. Time point: peripheral blood 6 weeks after treatment start. TCRdb's copy holds only in-frame clones and misses some; the assay was immunoSEQ multiplex PCR. Among roughly 30,000 clones listed, about nine tenths were seen once. This material consisted of PBMCs, taken around atezolizumab (anti-PD-L1) treatment. Receptor source: a man aged 80 or over with urothelial cancer.

The rearrangement joins TRBV2 to TRBJ1-2; 8 bases agree with TRBD1. The CDR3 runs to 14 residues. V gave up 3 bases and J gave up 6 bases; unmatched junction bases: 6. In germline, CDR1 is SNHLY, CDR2 FYNNEI. The CDR3 DNA follows: TGTGCCAGCAGTGACATACAGGGGGTTGATGGCTACACCTTC. Translated: CASSDIQGVDGYTF.

V and J are TRBV29-1 and TRBJ2-1; perhaps TRBD1 as D (6 bases). Germline CDR1 and CDR2: SQVTM and ANQGSEA. The length of the CDR3 is 14 residues. Between the trimmed V and J ends, which lost 1 base and 7 bases, there was a span of 14 bases. The CDR3 here is CSVEGGSGANEQFF. The CDR3, as DNA: TGCAGCGTTGAAGGTGGGTCAGGGGCTAATGAGCAGTTCTTC.

This sequence joins TRBV10-2 and TRBJ1-1; TRBD1 matches at 10 bases. CDR3 length: 14 amino acids. In germline, CDR1 is WSHSY, CDR2 SAAADI. With 6 bases clipped from V and 7 bases from J, the junction kept 8 bases outside the gene matches. The CDR3 DNA is TGCGCCAGCAGGAATAATGGACAGGGGGGTGAAGCTTTCTTT. It is translated as CASRNNGQGGEAFF.

The chain carries TRBV18 and TRBJ2-5, with 8 bases fitting TRBD2. J lost 3 bases, V lost 3 bases, and 9 bases had no gene match. The CDR3 covers 16 residues. Germline CDR1 is KGHSH and CDR2 is LQKENI. Written as DNA, the CDR3 is TGTGCCAGCTCACCCCCTGAGACTAGCGTAAAAGAGACCCAGTACTTC. Residues: CASSPPETSVKETQYF.

This sequence joins TRBV20-1 and TRBJ1-2; D is unclear. V lost 4 bases, J lost 13 bases, and 16 bases lay in between. The CDR3 covers 11 residues. Germline V gene data show CDR1 as DFQATT and CDR2 as SNEGSKA (reference sequence). CDR3 bases: TGCAGTGCTAAGAAGGACGGACTTGCCACCTTC. Translation gives CSAKKDGLATF.

The chain couples TRBV7-2 to TRBJ2-7; the D gene is possibly TRBD1 (7 bases). Trimming stripped 3 bases from V and 3 bases from J, with 21 bases between. In germline, CDR1 is SGHTA, CDR2 FQGNSA. The CDR3 consists of 17 residues. CDR3 nucleotides: TGTGCCAGCAGCTTTAGGGGGGTAACGACAGGGAACTACGAGCAGTACTTC. It translates to CASSFRGVTTGNYEQYF.